Given below is one TCR beta chain in context. Its antigen is currently unknown. The data were taken from a study of response to subunit inactivated influenza vaccine. Study-wide results and caveats: T cells newly recruited by each seasonal influenza vaccination are few, the authors suggested.

TCRdb independently ran MiXCR on the RT-PCR reads; one entry per CDR3 protein. The data contain roughly 160,000 distinct CDR3 sequences, roughly 11% of them singletons. Looked up from germline, CDR1 is MNHEY and CDR2 is SMNVEV (reference sequence). The CDR3 contains 16 residues. J gave up 8 bases and V 2 bases, and 11 bases lay outside the gene matches. The chain is built from TRBV27 and TRBJ2-4; TRBD2 matches 8 bases. This TCR was recovered from a man aged 50 to 60 who received an inactivated influenza vaccine. The material sequenced was non-naive T cells sorted from PBMCs, taken roughly 47 days after vaccination. In DNA, the CDR3 is TGTGCCAGCAGTTTAACCTTGACTAGCGTTGAGGACATTCAGTACTTC. Protein: CASSLTLTSVEDIQYF.